The 2 T cell receptor beta chains presented below share a single source sample, sequenced in a study of T cell changes during pregnancy in multiple sclerosis. TCRdb keeps only in-frame clones here, not all; method: immunoSEQ multiplex PCR. The data show about 80,000 clones, 90% to 95% seen once. The sequenced sample was peripheral blood, obtained before pregnancy. These receptors were obtained from a female donor with multiple sclerosis, enrolled in a pregnancy study.

The chain carries TRBV6-1 and TRBJ2-5; no clear D. The V gene's germline CDR1 is MNHNS and CDR2 SASEGT. The CDR3 length is 16 residues. V was trimmed by 0 bases and J by 2 bases, leaving 13 bases between them. The CDR3 nucleotides read TGTGCCAGCAGTGAAGCGGGCTGGGCAGAACAAGAGACCCAGTACTTC. Translation: CASSEAGWAEQETQYF.

CDR3 nucleotides: TGTGCCAGCAGCTTAGATATGTGGCCTAGCGGGGGGAGGGAGGAGACCCAGTACTTC. It codes for CASSLDMWPSGGREETQYF. The rearrangement uses TRBV11-2 and TRBJ2-5, with 11 bases identical to TRBD2. The junction had 14 bases not matched to a gene; V was cut back by 0 bases and J by 5 bases. The CDR3 covers 19 residues. Germline V gene sequence: CDR1 SGHAT, CDR2 FQNNGV.